This TCR beta chain came from a study of radiotherapy plus CTLA-4 blockade in lung cancer. Study as a whole: Disease control was present in 30% to 40% of patients, and objective responses in 15% to 20%. Whole-study findings and limits: The best predictor of response was reported to be early blood T cell clone dynamics, with interferon-beta. TCR clones originating in tumors grew in number in blood after radiotherapy plus ipilimumab.

Chemo-refractory metastatic non-small-cell lung cancer patients received focal radiation with ipilimumab CTLA-4 blockade. The V gene end was trimmed by 2 bases and the J gene end by 6 bases; junction bases not matched to a gene: 4. The germline CDR1 and CDR2 sequences are MDHEN and SYDVKM. The CDR3 sequence is 13 residues long. As regards this clone: Its antigen is unidentified.

Profiled with immunoSEQ multiplex PCR; TCRdb holds only in-frame clones, not every one. The sample carries 40,000 to 55,000 clones, 70% to 80% recorded once. This chain joins TRBV28 and TRBJ2-7; 7 bases map to TRBD2. The sample consisted of peripheral blood, taken from a patient treated with radiotherapy plus ipilimumab. The TCR originated in a human donor with non-small cell lung cancer whose response to radiotherapy plus ipilimumab could not be evaluated. The CDR3 loop reads CASSLPGEGEQYF. CDR3 DNA sequence: TGTGCCAGCAGTTTACCGGGGGAGGGCGAGCAGTACTTC.